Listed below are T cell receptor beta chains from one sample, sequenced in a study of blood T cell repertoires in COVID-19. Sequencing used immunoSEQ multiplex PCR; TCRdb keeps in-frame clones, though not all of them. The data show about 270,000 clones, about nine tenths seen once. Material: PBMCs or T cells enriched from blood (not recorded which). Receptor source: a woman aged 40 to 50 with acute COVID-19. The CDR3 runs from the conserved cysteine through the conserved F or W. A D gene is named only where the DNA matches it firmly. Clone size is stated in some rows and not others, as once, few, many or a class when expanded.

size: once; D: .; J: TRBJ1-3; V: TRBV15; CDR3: CATSRDYRTGNTIYF; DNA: TGTGCCACCAGCAGAGATTACAGGACTGGAAACACCATATATTTT
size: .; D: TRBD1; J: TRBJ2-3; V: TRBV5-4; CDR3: CASSLGQGDTQYF; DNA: TGTGCCAGCAGCTTGGGACAGGGAGATACGCAGTATTTT
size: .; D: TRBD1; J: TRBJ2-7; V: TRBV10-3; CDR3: CAISEDRDLYEQYF; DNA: TGTGCCATCAGTGAGGACAGGGATCTCTACGAGCAGTACTTC
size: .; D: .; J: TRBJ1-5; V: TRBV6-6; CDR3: CASTTLGGSNQPQHF; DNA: TGTGCCAGCACTACCCTGGGGGGTAGCAATCAGCCCCAGCATTTT
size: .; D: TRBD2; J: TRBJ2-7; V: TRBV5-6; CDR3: CASSTGLAGRYEQYF; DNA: TGTGCCAGCAGCACCGGACTAGCGGGGCGCTACGAGCAGTACTTC
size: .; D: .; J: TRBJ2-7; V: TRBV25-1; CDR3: CASSGRRDNLSYEQYF; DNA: TGTGCCAGCAGTGGCCGCCGGGACAACCTCTCCTACGAGCAGTACTTC
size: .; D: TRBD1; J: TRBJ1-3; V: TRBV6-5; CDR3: CASSYRPGQGGNTIYF; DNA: TGTGCCAGCAGTTACAGACCGGGACAGGGGGGAAACACCATATATTTT
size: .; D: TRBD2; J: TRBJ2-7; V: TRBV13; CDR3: CASRRTSGSWEQYF; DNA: TGTGCCAGCAGGAGGACTAGCGGGAGTTGGGAGCAGTACTTC
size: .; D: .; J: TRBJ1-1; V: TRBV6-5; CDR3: CASSYNQGTEAFF; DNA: TGTGCCAGCAGTTATAATCAGGGCACTGAAGCTTTCTTT
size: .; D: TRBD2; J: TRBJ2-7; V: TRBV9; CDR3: CASSPRTSVREQYF; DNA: TGTGCCAGCAGCCCCCGGACTAGCGTGAGGGAGCAGTACTTC
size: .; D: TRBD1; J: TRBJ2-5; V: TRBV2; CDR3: CASSADRGETQYF; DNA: TGTGCCAGCAGCGCAGACAGGGGAGAGACCCAGTACTTC
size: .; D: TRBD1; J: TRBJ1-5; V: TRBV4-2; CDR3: CASSQAPGQGRDQPQHF; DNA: TGTGCCAGCAGCCAAGCACCGGGACAGGGAAGAGATCAGCCCCAGCATTTT
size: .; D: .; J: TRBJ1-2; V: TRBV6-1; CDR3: CASSEVLYGYTF; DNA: TGTGCCAGCAGTGAAGTACTCTATGGCTACACCTTC
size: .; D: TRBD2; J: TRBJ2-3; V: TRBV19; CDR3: CASRLAGYTDTQYF; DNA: TGTGCCAGCAGGCTAGCGGGATACACAGATACGCAGTATTTT
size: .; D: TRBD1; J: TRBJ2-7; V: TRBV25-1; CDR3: CASRAGTGSPSYEQYF; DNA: TGTGCCAGCAGAGCCGGGACAGGGTCTCCTTCCTACGAGCAGTACTTC
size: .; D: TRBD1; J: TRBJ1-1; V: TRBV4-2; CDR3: CASSPQDRVEAFF; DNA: TGTGCCAGCAGCCCACAGGACAGGGTGGAAGCTTTCTTT
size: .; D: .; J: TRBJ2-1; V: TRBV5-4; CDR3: CASSPPTSYNEQFF; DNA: TGTGCCAGCAGCCCTCCGACTAGCTACAATGAGCAGTTCTTC
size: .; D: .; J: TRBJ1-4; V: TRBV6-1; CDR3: CASSARPPGSTNEKLFF; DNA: TGTGCCAGCAGTGCCCGCCCTCCGGGATCAACTAATGAAAAACTGTTTTTT
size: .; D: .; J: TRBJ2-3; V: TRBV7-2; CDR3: CASSLDISTDTQYF; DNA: TGTGCCAGCAGCTTAGATATCTCCACAGATACGCAGTATTTT
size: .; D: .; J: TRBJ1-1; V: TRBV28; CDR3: CASSFSGGRNAEAFF; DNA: TGTGCCAGCAGTTTTAGTGGGGGGAGGAACGCTGAAGCTTTCTTT
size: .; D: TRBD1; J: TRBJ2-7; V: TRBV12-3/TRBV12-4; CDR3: CASSEDRDEQYF; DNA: TGTGCCAGCAGTGAAGACAGGGACGAGCAGTACTTC
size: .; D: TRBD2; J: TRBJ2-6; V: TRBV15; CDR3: CATSGTGGLFLSGANVLTF; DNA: TGTGCCACCAGCGGTACGGGGGGGCTCTTTTTATCTGGGGCCAACGTCCTGACTTTC
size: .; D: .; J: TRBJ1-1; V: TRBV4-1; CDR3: CASSQDLVGHLLAFF; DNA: TGCGCCAGCAGCCAAGATTTAGTTGGGCACCTCTTAGCTTTCTTT
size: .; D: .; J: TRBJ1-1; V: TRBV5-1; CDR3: CASSFAPLRLTVNTEAFF; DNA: TGCGCCAGCAGCTTTGCGCCTCTACGCTTGACAGTGAACACTGAAGCTTTCTTT
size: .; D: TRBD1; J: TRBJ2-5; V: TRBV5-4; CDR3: CASTKTGIARETQYF; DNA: TGTGCCAGCACCAAGACAGGGATTGCTAGGGAGACCCAGTACTTC
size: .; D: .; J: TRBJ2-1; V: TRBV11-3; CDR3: CASSPSSGTGLNEQFF; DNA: TGTGCCAGCAGTCCAAGTTCGGGTACAGGGCTGAATGAGCAGTTCTTC
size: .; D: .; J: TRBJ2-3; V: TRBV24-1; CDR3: CATSDQALTDTQYF; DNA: TGTGCCACCAGTGACCAAGCGCTCACAGATACGCAGTATTTT
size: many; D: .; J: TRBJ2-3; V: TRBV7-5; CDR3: CVRSSAFSGGATDTQYF; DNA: TGTGTCAGAAGCTCCGCCTTTAGCGGGGGGGCCACAGATACGCAGTATTTT
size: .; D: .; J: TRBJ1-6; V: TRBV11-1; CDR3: CASSRNFDRIGSPLHF; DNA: TGTGCCAGCAGCCGGAATTTCGACAGGATAGGATCACCCCTCCACTTT
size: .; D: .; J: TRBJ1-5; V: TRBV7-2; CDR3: CASSLGQGIGQPQHF; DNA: TGTGCCAGCAGCTTAGGGCAGGGGATTGGTCAGCCCCAGCATTTT
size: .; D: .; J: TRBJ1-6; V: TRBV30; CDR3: CAWSRRGSPLHF; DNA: TGTGCCTGGAGTCGCCGTGGCTCACCCCTCCACTTT
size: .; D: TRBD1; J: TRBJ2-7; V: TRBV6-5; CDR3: CASRRQGAYEQYF; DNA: TGTGCCAGCAGAAGACAGGGGGCCTACGAGCAGTACTTC
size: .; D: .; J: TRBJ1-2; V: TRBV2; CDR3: CASGAAYGYTF; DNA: TGTGCCAGCGGGGCAGCGTATGGCTACACCTTC
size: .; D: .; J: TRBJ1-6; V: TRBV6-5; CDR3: CASRGWEPGNSPLHF; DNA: TGTGCCAGCCGAGGATGGGAACCGGGAAATTCACCCCTCCACTTT
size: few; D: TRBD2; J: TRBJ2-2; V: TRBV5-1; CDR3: CASSFGIAGGPGELFF; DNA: TGCGCCAGCAGCTTCGGTATAGCGGGAGGGCCCGGGGAGCTGTTTTTT